The T cell receptor (beta chain) under discussion was sequenced for a study of cytomegalovirus exposure and HLA in healthy donors. General study findings and limits: Most TCR beta V segments were productive about 90% or about 30% of the time in an earlier analysis. Differences between HLA loci emerged in a later analysis of TCR association rates, with DRB1 most and HLA-C fewest. The listing of 150 to 200 TCR beta chains classed them as cytomegalovirus-associated.

Details on this clone: Its antigen is currently unknown.

This CDR3 has 13 residues. Germline CDR1 reads KGHSH; CDR2 reads LQKENI. The ends lost 5 bases at V and 3 bases at J; junction bases unmatched: 4. PCR involved 60 Vbeta and 13 Jbeta primers. Per the study methods: An analysis performed later counted 74 million or so unique TCR beta chains (roughly 10 million of them shared). Data came from immunoSEQ multiplex PCR; TCRdb stores just in-frame clones and leaves some out. The V and J calls and clone size are taken from that table; D and trimming were inferred from the DNA. The sample holds 150,000 to 200,000 clones; roughly 77% are singletons and the top ten take 1.5% to 2%.

The material sequenced was PBMCs. The chain combines TRBV18 with TRBJ2-7; 7 bases agree with TRBD1. The sequence was collected from a woman aged 18 to 35 in good health and CMV-seronegative. CDR3 DNA: TGTGCCAGCTCAAACAGGACAGGCTACGAGCAGTACTTC. As protein: CASSNRTGYEQYF.